Below are 15 T cell receptor beta chains sequenced from a single sample in a study of blood T cell repertoires in COVID-19. Profiled with immunoSEQ multiplex PCR; TCRdb holds only in-frame clones, not every one. The profile covers some 60,000 clones, with approximately 77% appearing a single time and about 29% taken by the ten largest. Specimen: peripheral blood. The receptors derive from a human donor in a cohort sampled during active COVID-19.

This clone was seen a handful of times. CDR3 protein: CASSVATGAAPHEQYF. The CDR3 DNA sequence: TGTGCCAGCAGCGTGGCGACAGGGGCCGCTCCGCACGAGCAGTACTTC. The chain is built from TRBV9 and TRBJ2-7; 8 bases match TRBD1. After removal of 2 bases from V and 5 bases from J, the junction contained 12 bases not matched to a gene. The V gene's germline CDR1 is SGDLS and CDR2 YYNGEE. The CDR3 spans 16 residues.

This chain links TRBV2 with TRBJ2-2; 8 bases match TRBD2. With V trimmed by 6 bases and J by 7 bases, 4 bases remained unmatched. This CDR3 region has 13 residues. CDR1 and CDR2 from the germline V gene are SNHLY and FYNNEI. In nucleotides, the CDR3 is TGTGCCAGCAGCTCTCGGGAGGGCGGGGAGCTGTTTTTT. Its translation is CASSSREGGELFF.

This rearrangement joins TRBV14 to TRBJ1-6; D is undetermined. Trimming removed 4 bases from V and 0 bases from J, with 10 bases in between. The CDR3 totals 16 residues. Germline V gene sequence: CDR1 SGHDN, CDR2 FVKESK. CDR3 protein: CASSRRTSSYNSPLHF. The CDR3 coding sequence is TGTGCCAGCAGCCGAAGAACGAGCTCCTATAATTCACCCCTCCACTTT.

V is TRBV3-1 (or the pseudogene TRBV3-2) and J is TRBJ2-1, with 10 bases lining up with TRBD2. Germline lookup yields CDR1 LGHDT and CDR2 YNNKEL (reference sequence). This CDR3 spans 18 amino acids. The V and J ends lost 0 bases and 7 bases, in that order; junction bases with no gene match: 12. The CDR3 is CASSQDRVSGGCCNEQFF. As DNA, the CDR3 is TGTGCCAGCAGCCAAGATCGGGTTAGCGGGGGGTGTTGTAATGAGCAGTTCTTC.

The CDR3 DNA reads TGTGCCAGCAGTATCTCAGGGGGCAGACAGCCCCAGCATTTT. As protein: CASSISGGRQPQHF. The gene calls are TRBV6-5 and TRBJ1-5, with TRBD1 matching over 8 bases. V dropped 5 bases and J dropped 7; count of bases not matched to a gene: 7. The CDR3 totals 14 residues. Germline-derived CDR1 and CDR2 are MNHEY and SVGAGI.

This clone showed up just once. The chain employs TRBV6-5 and TRBJ2-7, with TRBD1 matching over 10 bases. From germline, CDR1 is MNHEY and CDR2 SVGAGI. This CDR3 is 14 amino acids long. With V trimmed by 6 bases and J by 5 bases, 7 bases remained unmatched. CDR3 residues: CASSEAGTGDEQYF. CDR3 sequence (DNA): TGTGCCAGCAGCGAGGCGGGGACAGGGGACGAGCAGTACTTC.

The chain is built from TRBV28 and TRBJ2-2; weak D call: TRBD1 (6 bases). With 5 bases removed from V and 1 base from J, the gap between germline ends came to 8 bases. The CDR3 sequence is 14 residues long. CDR1 is MDHEN and CDR2 is SYDVKM in the germline V gene. CDR3 sequence (DNA): TGTGCCAGCAGTACGACAGGGAACACCGGGGAGCTGTTTTTT. Translated, it gives CASSTTGNTGELFF.

This clone was seen a few times. The genes are TRBV3-1 (or the pseudogene TRBV3-2) and TRBJ2-1, with 7 nucleotides matching TRBD2. The CDR3 sequence is 19 residues long. The germline CDR1 and CDR2 sequences are LGHDT and YNNKEL (reference sequence). J lost 5 bases, V lost 5 bases, and 21 bases had no gene match. CDR3 coding DNA: TGTGCCAGCAGCTTTAGAATAGGTAGCGGGCCTGCATCCCACAATGAGCAGTTCTTC. It yields the protein CASSFRIGSGPASHNEQFF.

The genes are TRBV28 and TRBJ1-5; 10 bases fit TRBD1. The CDR3 runs to 16 residues. V gave up 5 bases and J gave up 3 bases; unmatched junction bases: 7. The germline CDR1 and CDR2 sequences are MDHEN and SYDVKM. CDR3 in amino acids: CASSPLGTGDNQPQHF. The CDR3 DNA follows: TGTGCCAGCAGTCCTCTCGGGACAGGGGACAATCAGCCCCAGCATTTT.

This chain connects TRBV19 to TRBJ1-2, with a weak D call TRBD1 (6 bases). Germline CDR1 and CDR2: LNHDA and SQIVND (reference sequence). The CDR3 has 15 residues. V lost 0 bases to trimming and J lost 8 bases, with 16 bases between them. In DNA form, the CDR3 reads TGTGCCAGTAGTATAGATCTACAGGGATTAAAGGGCTACACCTTC. Translation gives CASSIDLQGLKGYTF.

The rearrangement uses TRBV19 and TRBJ2-7, with 9 bases lining up with TRBD2. The germline gives CDR1 LNHDA, CDR2 SQIVND (reference sequence). Trimming at V came to 6 bases and at J to 4 bases, leaving 1 base not matched to a gene. The CDR3 contains 12 residues. The CDR3 region is CASRAGGYEQYF. DNA for the CDR3: TGTGCCAGTAGAGCGGGAGGATACGAGCAGTACTTC.

The V and J genes are TRBV19 and TRBJ1-2; unclear D gene. In germline, CDR1 is LNHDA, CDR2 SQIVND (reference sequence). Trimming stripped 3 bases from V and 4 bases from J, with 15 bases between. This CDR3 contains 15 residues. This CDR3 reads CASSMDSLLRYGYTF. CDR3 in DNA: TGTGCCAGTAGTATGGACTCCCTTCTTCGCTATGGCTACACCTTC.

The gene calls are TRBV7-2 and TRBJ1-2; 7 bases match TRBD1. V dropped 1 base and J dropped 5; count of bases not matched to a gene: 1. CDR3 length: 13 amino acids. Germline V gives CDR1 SGHTA, CDR2 FQGNSA. CDR3 coding DNA: TGTGCCAGCAGCTTAGTCAGGGGGTATGGCTACACCTTC. Translating it yields CASSLVRGYGYTF.

This clone showed up just a few times. The rearrangement links TRBV5-6 to TRBJ2-7; D gene unclear. Germline V gene data show CDR1 as SGHDT and CDR2 as YYEEEE. The germline V and J ends were trimmed by 0 bases and 5 bases, with 6 bases remaining between them. The CDR3 spans 12 residues. The CDR3 loop is CASSLGVHEQYF. In nucleotides, the CDR3 is TGTGCCAGCAGCTTGGGCGTACACGAGCAGTACTTC.

The CDR3: CATWTSGRVNEQFF. CDR3 nucleotide sequence: TGTGCCACTTGGACTAGCGGGAGGGTCAATGAGCAGTTCTTC. The chain employs TRBV10-3 and TRBJ2-1; TRBD2 agrees at 15 bases. Germline V CDR1 and CDR2: ENHRY, SYGVKD. The CDR3 extends over 14 amino acids. The trim removed 10 bases at V and 6 bases at J, leaving 4 bases unmatched.